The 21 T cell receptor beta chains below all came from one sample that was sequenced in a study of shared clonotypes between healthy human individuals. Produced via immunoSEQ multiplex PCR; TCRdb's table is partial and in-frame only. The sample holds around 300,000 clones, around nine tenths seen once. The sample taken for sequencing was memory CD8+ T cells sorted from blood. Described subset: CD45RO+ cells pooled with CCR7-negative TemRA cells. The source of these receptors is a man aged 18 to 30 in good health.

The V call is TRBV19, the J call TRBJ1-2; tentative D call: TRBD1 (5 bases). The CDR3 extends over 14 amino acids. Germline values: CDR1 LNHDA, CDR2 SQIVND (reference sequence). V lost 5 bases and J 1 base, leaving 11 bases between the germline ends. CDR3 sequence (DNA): TGTGCCAGTAGTTCCGGGACTATTAACTATGGCTACACCTTC. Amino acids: CASSSGTINYGYTF. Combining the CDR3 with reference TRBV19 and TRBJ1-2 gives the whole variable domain DGGITQSPKYLFRKEGQNVTLSCEQNLNHDAMYWYRQDPGQGLRLIYYSQIVNDFQKGDIAEGYSVSREKKESFPLTVTSAQKNPTAFYLCASSSGTINYGYTFGSGTRLTVV.

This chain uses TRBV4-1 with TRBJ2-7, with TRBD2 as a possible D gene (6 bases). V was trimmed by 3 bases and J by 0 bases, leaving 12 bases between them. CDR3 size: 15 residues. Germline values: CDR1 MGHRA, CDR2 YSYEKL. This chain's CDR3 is CASSQGGGFSYEQYF. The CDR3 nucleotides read TGCGCCAGCAGCCAGGGGGGTGGGTTCTCCTACGAGCAGTACTTC.

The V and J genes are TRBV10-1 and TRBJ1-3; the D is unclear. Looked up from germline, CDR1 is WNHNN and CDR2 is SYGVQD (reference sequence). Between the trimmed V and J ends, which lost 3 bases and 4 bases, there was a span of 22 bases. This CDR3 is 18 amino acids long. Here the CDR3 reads CASSDGPLTTITGNTIYF. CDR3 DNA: TGCGCCAGCAGTGACGGTCCCCTCACCACAATAACCGGAAACACCATATATTTT.

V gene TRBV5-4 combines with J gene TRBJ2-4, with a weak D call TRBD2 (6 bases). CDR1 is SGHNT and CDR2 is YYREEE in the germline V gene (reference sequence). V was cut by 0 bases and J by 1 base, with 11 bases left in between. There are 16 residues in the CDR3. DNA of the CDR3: TGTGCCAGCAGCTTGGCCGGGACTCACGCCAAAAACATTCAGTACTTC. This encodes CASSLAGTHAKNIQYF.

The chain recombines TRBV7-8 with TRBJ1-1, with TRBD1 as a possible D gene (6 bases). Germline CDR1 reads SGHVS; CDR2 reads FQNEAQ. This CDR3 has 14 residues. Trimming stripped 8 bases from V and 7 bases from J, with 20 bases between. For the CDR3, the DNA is TGTGCCAGCCATGGTGGGGGGCCGACGGGTGAAGCTTTCTTT. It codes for CASHGGGPTGEAFF.

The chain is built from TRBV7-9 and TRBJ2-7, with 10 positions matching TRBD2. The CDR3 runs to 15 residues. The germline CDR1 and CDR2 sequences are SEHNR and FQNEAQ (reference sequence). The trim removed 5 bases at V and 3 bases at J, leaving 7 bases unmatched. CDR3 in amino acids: CASSARTSGYYEQYF. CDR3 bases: TGTGCCAGCAGCGCCCGGACTAGCGGTTACTACGAGCAGTACTTC.

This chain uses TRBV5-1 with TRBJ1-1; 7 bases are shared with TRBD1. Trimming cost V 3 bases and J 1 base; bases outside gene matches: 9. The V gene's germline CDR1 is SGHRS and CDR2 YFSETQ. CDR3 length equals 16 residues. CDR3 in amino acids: CASSWEQGLGNTEAFF. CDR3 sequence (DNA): TGCGCCAGCAGCTGGGAACAGGGGTTGGGGAACACTGAAGCTTTCTTT.

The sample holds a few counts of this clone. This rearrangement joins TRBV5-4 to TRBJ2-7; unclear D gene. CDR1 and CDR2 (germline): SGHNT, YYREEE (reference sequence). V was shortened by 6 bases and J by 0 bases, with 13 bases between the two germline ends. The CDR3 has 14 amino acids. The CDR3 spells CASTDETDSYEQYF. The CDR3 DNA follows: TGTGCCAGCACCGACGAAACGGACTCCTACGAGCAGTACTTC.

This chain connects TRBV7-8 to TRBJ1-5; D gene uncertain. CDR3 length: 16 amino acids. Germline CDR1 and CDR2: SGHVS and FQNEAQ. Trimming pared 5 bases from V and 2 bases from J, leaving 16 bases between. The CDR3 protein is CASSHRLLGGNQPQHF. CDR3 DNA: TGTGCCAGCAGCCACCGACTCCTTGGAGGCAATCAGCCCCAGCATTTT.

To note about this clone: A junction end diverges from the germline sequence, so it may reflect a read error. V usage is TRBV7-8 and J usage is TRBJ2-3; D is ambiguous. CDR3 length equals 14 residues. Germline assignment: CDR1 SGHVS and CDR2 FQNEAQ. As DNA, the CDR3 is TGTGCCAGCAGCTCAGCGAACTACGTTCCTACACAACATTTT. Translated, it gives CASSSANYVPTQHF.

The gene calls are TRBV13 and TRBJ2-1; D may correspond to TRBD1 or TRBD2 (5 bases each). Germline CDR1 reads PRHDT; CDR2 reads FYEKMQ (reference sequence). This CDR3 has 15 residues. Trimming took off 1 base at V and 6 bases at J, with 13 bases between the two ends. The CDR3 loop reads CASSLEGSLGNEQFF. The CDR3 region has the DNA TGTGCCAGCAGCTTAGAGGGGAGCTTGGGCAATGAGCAGTTCTTC.

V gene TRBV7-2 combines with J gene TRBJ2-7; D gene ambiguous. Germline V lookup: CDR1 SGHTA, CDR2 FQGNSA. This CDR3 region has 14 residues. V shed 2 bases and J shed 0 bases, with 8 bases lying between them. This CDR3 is CASSLRRSSYEQYF. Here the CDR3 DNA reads TGTGCCAGCAGCTTACGTAGGAGCTCCTACGAGCAGTACTTC. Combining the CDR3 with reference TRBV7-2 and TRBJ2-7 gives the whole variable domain GAGVSQSPSNKVTEKGKDVELRCDPISGHTALYWYRQSLGQGLEFLIYFQGNSAPDKSGLPSDRFSAERTGGSVSTLTIQRTQQEDSAVYLCASSLRRSSYEQYFGPGTRLTVT.

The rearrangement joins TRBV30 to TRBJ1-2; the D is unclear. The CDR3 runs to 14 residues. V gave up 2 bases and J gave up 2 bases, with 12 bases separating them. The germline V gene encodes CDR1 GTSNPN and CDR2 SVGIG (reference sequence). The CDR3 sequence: CAWSWEELNYGYTF. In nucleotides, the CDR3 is TGTGCCTGGAGTTGGGAAGAGTTAAACTATGGCTACACCTTC.

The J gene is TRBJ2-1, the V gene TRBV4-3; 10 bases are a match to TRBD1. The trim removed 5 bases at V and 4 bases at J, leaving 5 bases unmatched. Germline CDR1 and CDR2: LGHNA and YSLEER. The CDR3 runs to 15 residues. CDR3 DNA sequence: TGCGCCAGCAGCGATCCGGGACAGGGGTACAATGAGCAGTTCTTC. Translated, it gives CASSDPGQGYNEQFF.

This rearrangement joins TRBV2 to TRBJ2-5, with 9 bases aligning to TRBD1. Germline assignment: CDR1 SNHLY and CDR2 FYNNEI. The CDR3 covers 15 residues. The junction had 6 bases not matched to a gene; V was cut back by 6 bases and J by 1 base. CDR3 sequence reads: CASRDRGYSQETQYF. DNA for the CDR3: TGTGCCAGCAGAGACAGGGGGTATTCCCAAGAGACCCAGTACTTC.

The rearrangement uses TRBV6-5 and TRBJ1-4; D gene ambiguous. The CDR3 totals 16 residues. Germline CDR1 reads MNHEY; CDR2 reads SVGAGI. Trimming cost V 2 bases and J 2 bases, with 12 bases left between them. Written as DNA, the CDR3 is TGTGCCAGCAGTTACACGGCAGACGCGACTAATGAAAAACTGTTTTTT. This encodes CASSYTADATNEKLFF.

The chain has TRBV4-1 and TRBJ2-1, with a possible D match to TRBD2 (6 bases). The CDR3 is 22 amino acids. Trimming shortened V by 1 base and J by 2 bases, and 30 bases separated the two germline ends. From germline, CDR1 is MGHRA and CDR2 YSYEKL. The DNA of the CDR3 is TGCGCCAGCAGCCAAGTCCACCCATCTGGCAGGGTCGGGACTGTACCCTACAATGAGCAGTTCTTC. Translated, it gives CASSQVHPSGRVGTVPYNEQFF.

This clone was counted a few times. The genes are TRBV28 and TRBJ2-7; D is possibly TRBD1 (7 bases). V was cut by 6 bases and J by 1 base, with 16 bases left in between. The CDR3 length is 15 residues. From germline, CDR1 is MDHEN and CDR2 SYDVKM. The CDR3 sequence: CASRAAQGTSYEQYF. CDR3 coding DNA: TGTGCCAGCAGGGCGGCACAGGGGACTTCCTACGAGCAGTACTTC.

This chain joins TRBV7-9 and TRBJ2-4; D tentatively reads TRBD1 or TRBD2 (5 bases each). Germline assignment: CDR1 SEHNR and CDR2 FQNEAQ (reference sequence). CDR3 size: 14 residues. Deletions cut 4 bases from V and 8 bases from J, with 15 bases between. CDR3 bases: TGTGCCAGCAGCTGGGACCCCCAAAGGGACATTCAGTACTTC. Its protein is CASSWDPQRDIQYF.

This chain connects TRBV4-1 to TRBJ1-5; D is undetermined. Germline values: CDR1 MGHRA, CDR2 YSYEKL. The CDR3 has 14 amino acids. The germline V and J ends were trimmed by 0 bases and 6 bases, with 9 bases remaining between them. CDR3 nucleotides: TGCGCCAGCAGCCAAGAATCAGAGTTTCAGCCCCAGCATTTT. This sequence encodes CASSQESEFQPQHF.

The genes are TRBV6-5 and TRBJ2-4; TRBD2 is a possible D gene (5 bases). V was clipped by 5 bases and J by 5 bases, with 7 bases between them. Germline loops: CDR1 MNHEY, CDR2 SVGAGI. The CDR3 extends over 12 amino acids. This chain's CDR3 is CASSPGENIQYF. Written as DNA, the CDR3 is TGTGCCAGCAGTCCCGGGGAAAACATTCAGTACTTC.